These 4 T cell receptor beta chains were all obtained from the same sample, sequenced in a study of T cells in Graves' hyperthyroidism and ophthalmopathy. RNA transcripts were the template for amplifying TCR beta CDR3 regions. The TCR CDR3 first-round RT-PCR relied on the HTBI primer set. TCRdb redid the calling of the multiplex PCR reads with MiXCR, one entry per CDR3 protein. The repertoire includes around 620,000 distinct CDR3 sequences, about a sixth of them detected once, and 3% to 4.5% sits in the top ten. Sequenced sample: blood. Receptor source: a woman aged 25 to 39 with Graves' hyperthyroidism.

In this sample, this clonotype turned up many times. The rearrangement joins TRBV3-1 to TRBJ2-3; weak D call: TRBD2 (6 bases). There are 16 residues in the CDR3. Germline CDR1 and CDR2: LGHDT and YNNKEL (reference sequence). Trimming stripped 4 bases from V and 6 bases from J, with 20 bases between. CDR3 loop: CASSPPSRVRGDTQYF. DNA for the CDR3: TGTGCCAGCAGCCCTCCTTCGCGGGTACGGGGGGATACGCAGTATTTT.

This clonotype was counted at least ten times. The chain is built from TRBV11-1 and TRBJ2-3, with TRBD2 identical over 7 bases. The CDR3 totals 17 residues. Germline values: CDR1 SGHAT, CDR2 FQDESV (reference sequence). The J segment lost 4 bases and the V segment lost 1 base, leaving 11 bases of the junction unmatched. The CDR3 coding sequence is TGTGCCAGCAGCTTAGATGGAGTTGGCGGGAGAGCAGATACGCAGTATTTT. Translated, it gives CASSLDGVGGRADTQYF.

Worth noting for this clonotype: A read error may account for a junction end that differs from germline. DNA of the CDR3: TGTGCCACCAGCAGAGTTCCCAGGATGGGGGCAGATACGCATTATTTT. This codes for CATSRVPRMGADTHYF. The J gene is TRBJ2-3, the V gene TRBV15; TRBD1 is a possible D gene (6 bases). Germline values: CDR1 LNHNV, CDR2 YYDKDF (reference sequence). The CDR3 consists of 16 residues.

This clonotype was observed many times. The chain is built from TRBV11-2 and TRBJ2-7; D is possibly TRBD1 (5 bases). Germline V gives CDR1 SGHAT, CDR2 FQNNGV. V dropped 3 bases and J dropped 4 bases, with 10 bases sitting between them. The length of the CDR3 is 13 residues. CDR3 sequence (DNA): TGTGCCAGCAGCTTTGGGGCGGAATACGAGCAGTACTTC. Encoded protein: CASSFGAEYEQYF.